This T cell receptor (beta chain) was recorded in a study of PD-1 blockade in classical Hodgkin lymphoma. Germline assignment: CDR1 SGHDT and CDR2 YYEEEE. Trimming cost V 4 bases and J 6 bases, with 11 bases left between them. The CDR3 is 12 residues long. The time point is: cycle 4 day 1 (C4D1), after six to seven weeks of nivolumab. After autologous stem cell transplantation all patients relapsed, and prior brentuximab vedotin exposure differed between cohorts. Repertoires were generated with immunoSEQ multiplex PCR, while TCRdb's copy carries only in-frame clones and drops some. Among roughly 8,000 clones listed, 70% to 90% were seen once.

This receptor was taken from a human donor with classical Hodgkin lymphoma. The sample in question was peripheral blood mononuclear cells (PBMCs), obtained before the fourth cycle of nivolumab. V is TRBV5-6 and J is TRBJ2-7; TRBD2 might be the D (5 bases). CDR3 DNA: TGTGCCAGCAGCCGACCTGCGGGCGAGCAGTACTTC. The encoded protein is CASSRPAGEQYF.